This TCR beta chain was documented in a study of T cells after yellow fever vaccination. Study background: Fractions of low cell number were prepared using SMART-Seq v4 Ultra Low Input.

A process of 5'RACE template switching, which added a universal primer site and UMIs, was used to make TCR cDNA. TCRdb itself ran the 5' RACE reads through MiXCR, one entry per CDR3 protein. The table lists some 110,000 distinct CDR3 sequences, roughly 6.8% of them singletons, with 2.5% to 3% in the top ten. The V and J ends lost 5 bases and 1 base respectively, with 20 bases between them. The CDR3 contains 18 residues. The specimen comprised CD4+ T cells sorted from PBMCs, sampled approximately 40 days after the first yellow fever vaccination. The chain has TRBV12-3 or TRBV12-4 and TRBJ2-2, with TRBD2 as a possible D gene (6 bases). The sequence was collected from a man between 18 and 35 years old who received the YFV17D yellow fever vaccine. The DNA of the CDR3 is TGTGCCAGCAGTACATCTTTCGGGGGACTGAGGAACACCGGGGAGCTGTTTTTT. Protein product: CASSTSFGGLRNTGELFF.